This T cell receptor (beta chain) was identified during a study of cytomegalovirus exposure and HLA in healthy donors. Turning to the study itself: Across about 400 genotyped donors, roughly 80% landed in the Caucasian-associated ancestry cluster.

Study results and limitations: Immune exposure information available was restricted to CMV serostatus. Some segments of the V type, notably TRBV6-2 and TRBV6-3, were excluded as indistinguishable.

Comment on this clone: Antigen: not known.

In the PCR, 60 Vbeta and 13 Jbeta primers were used. The method was immunoSEQ multiplex PCR; TCRdb's version includes in-frame clones alone and lacks a portion of them. Among about 150,000 clones listed, 65% to 90% were seen once. Trimming removed 3 bases at V and 0 bases at J, with 9 bases between. This CDR3 is built from 15 residues. Germline lookup yields CDR1 LNHDA and CDR2 SQIVND (reference sequence). This receptor was obtained from a man in his forties or fifties in good health and CMV-seropositive. The sequenced material came from PBMCs. The chain has TRBV19 and TRBJ2-1; D unresolved. CDR3: CASSIQVSSYNEQFF. CDR3 sequence (DNA): TGTGCCAGTAGTATTCAGGTGAGCTCCTACAATGAGCAGTTCTTC.